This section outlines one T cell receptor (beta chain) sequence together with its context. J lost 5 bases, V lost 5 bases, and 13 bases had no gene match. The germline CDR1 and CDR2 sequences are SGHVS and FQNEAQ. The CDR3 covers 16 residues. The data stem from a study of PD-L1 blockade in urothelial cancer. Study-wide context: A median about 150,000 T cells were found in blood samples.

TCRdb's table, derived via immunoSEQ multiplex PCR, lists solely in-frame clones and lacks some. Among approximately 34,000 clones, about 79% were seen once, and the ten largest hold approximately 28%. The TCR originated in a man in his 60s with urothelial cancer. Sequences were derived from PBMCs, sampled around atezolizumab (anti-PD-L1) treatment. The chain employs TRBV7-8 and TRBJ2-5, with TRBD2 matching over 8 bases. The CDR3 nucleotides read TGTGCCAGCAGCGTTTCCGGGACTAGTCAAAGGGAGACCCAGTACTTC. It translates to CASSVSGTSQRETQYF.